This TCR beta chain derives from a study of tumor-infiltrating lymphocytes in oesophageal squamous cell carcinoma. TCRdb fed the PCR reads into MiXCR, producing one record per CDR3 protein. Here the sample spans tens of thousands of distinct CDR3 sequences, more than 35% being singletons. This clonotype was seen many times. Trimming took 3 bases from V and 2 from J, leaving 11 bases between them. In germline, CDR1 is SGHDT, CDR2 YYEEEE. This CDR3 spans 14 amino acids. The sequence was obtained from a male donor with esophageal squamous cell carcinoma. The chain recombines TRBV5-6 with TRBJ2-5; D is undetermined. Sequenced input: esophageal tumor tissue. This CDR3 reads CASSSPPHQETQYF. The CDR3 nucleotides are TGTGCCAGCAGCTCACCACCACATCAAGAGACCCAGTACTTC.